Listed below are T cell receptor beta chains from one sample, sequenced in a study of T-cell reconstitution after alpha-beta-depleted transplantation in children. MiXCR was run by TCRdb on the PCR reads, yielding one entry per CDR3 protein. The table has approximately 85,000 distinct CDR3 sequences, less than 15% seen once. The sample in question was PBMCs, mostly from graft donor cells, obtained 180 days after TCRalphabeta/CD19-depleted stem cell transplant. The receptors were sampled from a male patient aged 2 to 9 who had a stem cell transplant for acute lymphoblastic leukemia, so the T cells may come from the graft donor. Each CDR3 is given with its conserved first and last residue. D genes are given only for firm matches. Some rows mark clone size as missing; the rest say once, few, many or name a class of expanded clone.

V gene,J gene,clone size,D gene,CDR3 DNA,CDR3 protein
TRBV24-1,TRBJ2-1,few,NA,TGTGCCACCACGACGGAGCCCTACAATGAGCAGTTCTTC,CATTTEPYNEQFF
TRBV4-2,TRBJ2-5,many,NA,TGTGCCAGCAGCCAAGATCAGATGAAGACCCAGTACTTC,CASSQDQMKTQYF
TRBV7-8,TRBJ1-2,NA,NA,TGTGCCAGCAGCCTCGGGGCTTCGGGGGGCTACACCTTC,CASSLGASGGYTF
TRBV5-1,TRBJ2-3,NA,TRBD1,TGCGCCAGCAGCTTGGCACAGGGGGTATCAGATACGCAGTATTTT,CASSLAQGVSDTQYF
TRBV5-1,TRBJ2-2,few,NA,TGCGCCAGCAGCTCCCTAGGAGGGGCGCGATCGGACACCGGGGAGCTGTTTTTT,CASSSLGGARSDTGELFF
TRBV20-1,TRBJ2-3,many,NA,TGCAGTGCTAGTAACGGCAGGGTTATGACAGATACGCAGTATTTT,CSASNGRVMTDTQYF
TRBV10-3,TRBJ2-1,many,TRBD1,TGTGCCATCACCGTCCGGGACAGGGAATTCAATGAGCAGTTCTTC,CAITVRDREFNEQFF
TRBV6-1,TRBJ1-2,NA,NA,TGTGCCAGCAGGGGGCTTTCTGACAAACCCCACACCTTC,CASRGLSDKPHTF
TRBV7-2,TRBJ2-1,few,TRBD2,TGTGCCAGCAGTGTCGTAGCGGGAGATTGGAATGAGCAGTTCTTC,CASSVVAGDWNEQFF
TRBV10-3,TRBJ2-2,few,NA,TGTGCCATCAGGGACCCTTCACCCGGGGAGCTGTTTTTT,CAIRDPSPGELFF
TRBV5-6,TRBJ2-5,NA,NA,TGTGCCAGCAGCTTAAAGTGGGGGGAGACCCAGTACTTC,CASSLKWGETQYF
TRBV4-1,TRBJ1-1,NA,TRBD1,TGCGCCAGCAGCCTGCACCCGGGGGGGGACAGGATGAACACTGAAGCTTTCTTT,CASSLHPGGDRMNTEAFF
TRBV27,TRBJ2-1,many,NA,TGTGCCAGCGGCGTGGGGGTGGAGTTTTTGGATGAGCAGTTCTTC,CASGVGVEFLDEQFF
TRBV7-2,TRBJ2-1,few,NA,TGTGCCAGCAGCTTAGCGCCAGCTCTCGAAGGGCAGTTCTTC,CASSLAPALEGQFF
TRBV24-1,TRBJ1-2,NA,NA,TGTGCCACCAGTGATCTACAGGGCTTTGGCTACACCTTC,CATSDLQGFGYTF
TRBV10-3,TRBJ2-7,few,TRBD1,TGTGCCATCAGGCCCCGGGACAGAGGCTACGAGCAGTACTTC,CAIRPRDRGYEQYF
TRBV5-1,TRBJ2-7,few,NA,TGCGCCAGCAGCGGCTTCGAGGCCTACGAGCAGTACTTC,CASSGFEAYEQYF
TRBV30,TRBJ2-1,NA,NA,TGTGCCTGGACCCGTGGGAACTACAATGAGCAGTTCTTC,CAWTRGNYNEQFF
TRBV11-2,TRBJ2-7,NA,NA,TGTGCCAGCAGCTTAGGCAGGGGCCCCTACGAGCAGTACTTC,CASSLGRGPYEQYF
TRBV14,TRBJ1-4,NA,NA,TGTGCCAGCAGCCAAGTTTCCGGCGGTAATGAAAAACTGTTTTTT,CASSQVSGGNEKLFF
TRBV7-2,TRBJ2-7,NA,TRBD2,TGTGCCAGCAGCTTAGAACTAGCGGGGGCATACGAGCAGTACTTC,CASSLELAGAYEQYF
TRBV5-4,TRBJ1-2,few,NA,TGTGCCAGCAAACTCCGAGGGAGGTACTATGGCTACACCTTC,CASKLRGRYYGYTF
TRBV15,TRBJ2-5,NA,TRBD1,TGTGCCACCAGCCCACGGACAGGCTCTCGGCGGGAGACCCAGTACTTC,CATSPRTGSRRETQYF
TRBV4-2,TRBJ1-1,many,NA,TGTGCCAGCAGCCAAGACACCAGCCTGGGCACTGAAGCTTTCTTT,CASSQDTSLGTEAFF
TRBV6-1,TRBJ2-3,few,NA,TGTGCCAGCAGGCCCCCGGATACGCAGTATTTT,CASRPPDTQYF
TRBV20-1,TRBJ1-4,few,TRBD1,TGCAGTGCTAGAGGGGACAGGGGCCAGGAAAAACTGTTTTTT,CSARGDRGQEKLFF
TRBV20-1,TRBJ1-2,many,TRBD1,TGCAGTGCTCCCCGGACAGGGGCGGCTCTCTATGGCTACACCTTC,CSAPRTGAALYGYTF
TRBV11-2,TRBJ1-1,few,NA,TGTGCCAGCAATTACGGGAAGGGATTTACGAACACTGAAGCTTTCTTT,CASNYGKGFTNTEAFF
TRBV5-1,TRBJ2-2,NA,TRBD2,TGCGCCGGAAGTAGCGGGGAGAATCCAAACACCGGGGAGCTGTTTTTT,CAGSSGENPNTGELFF
TRBV11-3,TRBJ2-5,NA,TRBD2,TGTGCCAGCAGCCGGGCGGGGGATCAAGAGACCCAGTACTTC,CASSRAGDQETQYF
TRBV10-3,TRBJ1-1,NA,NA,TGTGCCATCAGTGCGAGGGTAAACACTGAAGCTTTCTTT,CAISARVNTEAFF
TRBV25-1,TRBJ1-2,few,NA,TGTGCCAGCAGTGAACGTGAGGGGCCTAGACTCTATGGCTACACCTTC,CASSEREGPRLYGYTF
TRBV4-3,TRBJ1-1,few,NA,TGCGCCAGCAGCGTGGGGAGGAACACTGAAGCTTTCTTT,CASSVGRNTEAFF
TRBV15,TRBJ1-1,NA,TRBD1,TGTGCCACCAGCAGAGGCCACCCAGGGGGCCGACCCACTGAAGCTTTCTTT,CATSRGHPGGRPTEAFF
TRBV20-1,TRBJ1-6,many,NA,TGCAGTGCCCCCTACATGGCGGGGGAATCTCCATCACCCCTCCACTTT,CSAPYMAGESPSPLHF
TRBV24-1,TRBJ2-2,NA,NA,TGTGCCACCAGTGCCCTGCCCAGGGGTATAAACACCGGGGAGCTGTTTTTT,CATSALPRGINTGELFF
TRBV7-6,TRBJ1-1,many,TRBD1,TGTGCCAGCAGCTCTGGGGCCAGGGGGCCTCCCCTTATGAACACTGAAGCTTTCTTT,CASSSGARGPPLMNTEAFF
TRBV5-1,TRBJ2-1,NA,NA,TGCGCCAGCAGCTGGCTCCTGGGGGGAAATGAGCAGTTCTTC,CASSWLLGGNEQFF
TRBV20-1,TRBJ2-2,few,NA,TGCAGTGCTAGAAAGGGTCCCGGGGAGCTGTTTTTT,CSARKGPGELFF
TRBV27,TRBJ1-2,NA,TRBD1,TGTGCCAGCAGTCCGGACAGGGATGGCTACACCTTC,CASSPDRDGYTF
TRBV7-2,TRBJ1-1,few,NA,TGTGCCAGCAGCTTAATGTCGTCAGATACTGAAGCTTTCTTT,CASSLMSSDTEAFF
TRBV3-1,TRBJ1-1,few,NA,TGTGCCAGCAGCCACTGGGGGAACACTGAAGCTTTCTTT,CASSHWGNTEAFF
TRBV19,TRBJ2-1,NA,TRBD1,TGTGCCAGTAGTTATCGGGACAGGGAAAACTATGAGCAGTTCTTC,CASSYRDRENYEQFF
TRBV7-2,TRBJ2-7,NA,TRBD2,TGTGCCAGCAGCAAGAAGCGGGACGGTACGCAGTACTTC,CASSKKRDGTQYF
TRBV12-3/TRBV12-4,TRBJ1-2,NA,NA,TGTGCCAGCAGCTTACAGAACTATGGCTACACCTTC,CASSLQNYGYTF
TRBV7-2,TRBJ1-5,NA,NA,TGTGCCAGCAGCTTGAACAGGGTCCCAAATCAGCCCCAGCATTTT,CASSLNRVPNQPQHF
TRBV7-3,TRBJ2-7,NA,NA,TGTGCCAGCAGTCTTACTAATACCTACGAGCAGTACTTC,CASSLTNTYEQYF
TRBV29-1,TRBJ2-4,few,TRBD2,TGCAGCGCCACGACTAGCGGGAGAATAGCCAAAAACATTCAGTACTTC,CSATTSGRIAKNIQYF
TRBV20-1,TRBJ2-1,few,NA,TGCAGTGCTAGGGGGGGTCCGGGACCGCCGGTCCCCTACAATGAGCAGTTCTTC,CSARGGPGPPVPYNEQFF
TRBV11-1,TRBJ2-3,few,NA,TGTGCCAGCAGCTCCCCCCGGCGGGGGCCCAGCGGTGAGGATACGCAGTATTTT,CASSSPRRGPSGEDTQYF
TRBV9,TRBJ2-4,many,NA,TGTGCCAGCAGCGTACGGCAAGTCGGGAACATTCAGTACTTC,CASSVRQVGNIQYF
TRBV5-1,TRBJ2-3,few,NA,TGCGCCAGCAGTTTGGACAGTCGCGGAACGCAGTATTTT,CASSLDSRGTQYF
TRBV12-3/TRBV12-4,TRBJ1-2,NA,TRBD1,TGTGCCAGCAGTCCGGACAGGGGCCATGGCTACACCTTC,CASSPDRGHGYTF
TRBV11-2,TRBJ2-5,NA,NA,TGTGCCAGCAGCTTAGGACAGACCCAGTACTTC,CASSLGQTQYF
TRBV5-1,TRBJ1-2,NA,NA,TGCGCCAGCAGCTTGGACATCTTATATGGCTACACCTTC,CASSLDILYGYTF
TRBV18,TRBJ2-2,few,TRBD2,TGTGCCAGCTCACCAACAGGAGGACTAGCGGGACCATTGAGCACCGGGGAGCTGTTTTTT,CASSPTGGLAGPLSTGELFF
TRBV10-3,TRBJ1-5,few,NA,TGTGCCATCAGTGAGTCAGAAGGTGGTCAGCCCCAGCATTTT,CAISESEGGQPQHF
TRBV7-2,TRBJ1-2,NA,NA,TGTGCCAGCAGCTTTTACGAGGGCTACACCTTC,CASSFYEGYTF
TRBV12-5,TRBJ2-5,many,NA,TGTGCTAGTGGTTTCTCAGCAGGGACTCTGAACGTTGAGACCCAGTACTTC,CASGFSAGTLNVETQYF